In this sample, the clone carrying this TCR beta chain turned up many times. Antigen unknown. The CDR3 is 15 residues long. Looked up from germline, CDR1 is DFQATT and CDR2 is SNEGSKA (reference sequence). Trimming took 1 base from V and 1 from J, leaving 11 bases between them. Each CDR3 protein is one row after TCRdb ran MiXCR on the 5' RACE reads. The sample carries 15,000 to 20,000 distinct CDR3 sequences, about 11% recorded once. These data belong to a study of neurological immune-mediated disorders. Study-level results: CDR3 amino acid sequences found in expanded clones were never shared across subjects, suggesting private repertoires in all groups.

For sorted libraries, the input was around 1 million CD4+ or CD8+ T cells. The sample was CD8+ T cells from blood. The chain couples TRBV20-1 to TRBJ1-5; tentative D call: TRBD1 (6 bases). This sequence originates from a woman aged 45-65 years in good health. The CDR3 is CSARGPGQSNQPQHF. CDR3 bases: TGCAGTGCTAGAGGCCCTGGACAGAGCAATCAGCCCCAGCATTTT.